This note documents a single T cell receptor delta chain sequence. What it binds is not known. These data are taken from a study of Vδ1+ human thymocytes. The template was reverse-transcribed extracted RNA. Multiplex PCR used pooled V-gene forward primers and a constant-region reverse primer to amplify CDR3s. TCRdb repeated clone calling on the multiplex PCR reads with CATT. The table has 22,000 or so delta-chain clones, over 7% seen once. Unmatched junction bases numbered 14, after V lost 2 bases and J lost 5 bases. There are 18 residues in the CDR3. Germline V gene lookup returns CDR1 TSWWSYY and CDR2 QGS. Thymocytes were sorted as CD3+ TCRVdelta1+ TCRVdelta2- after alphabeta T cell depletion. Purity of the sorted Vdelta1+ thymocytes ranged from 98% to 99.6%. Study results and limitations: Many TRG clonotypes were shared between donors; TRD repertoires were essentially private. Highly polyclonal TRG and TRD repertoires with Gaussian CDR3 length distributions appeared in thymus.

This chain connects TRDV1 to TRDJ1; 10 bases map to TRDD3. The sequence derives from a child younger than two who had congenital heart surgery. The sequenced material came from Vdelta1+ gamma-delta thymocytes from the thymus. Subset here: FACS-sorted CD3+ TCRalphabeta- TCRVdelta1+ TCRVdelta2- thymocytes. CDR3 DNA: TGTGCTCTTGGGGAAACGGCGGAGCATACTGGGGGATTGGATAAACTCATCTTT. This codes for CALGETAEHTGGLDKLIF.